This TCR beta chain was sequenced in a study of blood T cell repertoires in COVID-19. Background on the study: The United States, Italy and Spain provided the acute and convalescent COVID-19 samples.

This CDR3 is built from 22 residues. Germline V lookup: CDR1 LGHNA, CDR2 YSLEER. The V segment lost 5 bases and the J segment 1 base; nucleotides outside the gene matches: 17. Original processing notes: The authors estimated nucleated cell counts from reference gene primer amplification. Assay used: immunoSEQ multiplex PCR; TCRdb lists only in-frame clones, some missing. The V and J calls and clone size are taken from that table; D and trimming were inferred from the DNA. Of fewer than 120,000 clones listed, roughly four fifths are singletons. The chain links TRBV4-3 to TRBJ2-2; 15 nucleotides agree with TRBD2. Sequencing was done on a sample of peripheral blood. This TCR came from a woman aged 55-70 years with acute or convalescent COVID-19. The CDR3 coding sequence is TGCGCCAGCAGCTTTCCCGGGGAACAGGGGACTAGCGGGGGGAGGAACACCGGGGAGCTGTTTTTT. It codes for CASSFPGEQGTSGGRNTGELFF.